Detailed here is one T cell receptor beta chain. The antigen remains undetermined. CDR1 is SGHRS and CDR2 is YFSETQ in the germline V gene. Deletions cut 0 bases from V and 6 bases from J, with 9 bases between. This CDR3 has 13 amino acids. The sample belongs to a study of PD-1 blockade in classical Hodgkin lymphoma. Study results and caveats: Patients with a complete response exhibited baseline diversity comparable to newly diagnosed patients. Reports described newly diagnosed patients as having lower baseline TCR diversity than healthy donors. TCR diversity in CD4+, not CD8+, cells rose significantly by C4D1.

As for time point: cycle 4 day 1 (C4D1), after less than seven weeks of nivolumab. Relapse was seen in all patients after autologous stem cell transplantation, and brentuximab vedotin exposure was variable. TCRdb's copy holds only in-frame clones and misses some; the assay was immunoSEQ multiplex PCR. In the table there are approximately 30,000 clones, roughly 78% of which are singletons. Sequencing used peripheral blood mononuclear cells (PBMCs), obtained before the fourth cycle of nivolumab. V and J are TRBV5-1 and TRBJ1-2; no firm D call. The receptor's source is a human donor with classical Hodgkin lymphoma. CDR3 bases: TGCGCCAGCAGCTTGGGCGGCGAACATGGCTACACCTTC. As protein: CASSLGGEHGYTF.